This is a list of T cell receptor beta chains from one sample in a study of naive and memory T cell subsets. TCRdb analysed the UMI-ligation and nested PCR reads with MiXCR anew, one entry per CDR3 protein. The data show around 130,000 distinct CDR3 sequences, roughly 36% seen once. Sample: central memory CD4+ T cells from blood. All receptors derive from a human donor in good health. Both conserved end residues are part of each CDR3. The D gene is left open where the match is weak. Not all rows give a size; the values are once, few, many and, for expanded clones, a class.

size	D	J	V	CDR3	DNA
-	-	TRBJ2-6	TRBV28	CASSLTLSGANVLTF	TGTGCCAGCAGTTTGACGCTGTCTGGGGCCAACGTCCTGACTTTC
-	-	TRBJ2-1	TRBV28	CASSETLSSYNEQFF	TGTGCCAGCAGTGAGACTTTGAGCTCCTACAATGAGCAGTTCTTC
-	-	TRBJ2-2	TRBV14	CASSQRRWYDTGELFF	TGTGCCAGCAGCCAGCGGCGGTGGTATGACACCGGGGAGCTGTTTTTT
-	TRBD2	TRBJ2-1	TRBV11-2	CASSLNPSGSVNEQFF	TGTGCCAGCAGCCTTAACCCTAGCGGGAGTGTGAATGAGCAGTTCTTC
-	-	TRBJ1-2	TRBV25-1	CASSAQQGLGGYTF	TGTGCCAGCAGTGCTCAACAGGGTCTGGGGGGCTACACCTTC
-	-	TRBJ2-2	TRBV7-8	CASSLARTSGGELFF	TGTGCCAGCAGCTTAGCCAGGACTTCGGGCGGGGAGCTGTTTTTT
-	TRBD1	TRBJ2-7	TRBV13	CASSRPSVGQGPYEQYF	TGTGCCAGCAGCCGTCCCAGTGTGGGACAGGGTCCCTACGAGCAGTACTTC
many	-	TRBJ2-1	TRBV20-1	CSAEGVSKGQRDEQFF	TGCAGTGCTGAAGGGGTTAGCAAGGGGCAACGGGATGAGCAGTTCTTC
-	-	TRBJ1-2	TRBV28	CASSSDATLYGYTF	TGTGCCAGCAGTTCCGACGCTACACTCTATGGCTACACCTTC
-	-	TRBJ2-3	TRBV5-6	CASSLKDTQYF	TGTGCCAGCAGCTTGAAAGATACGCAGTATTTT
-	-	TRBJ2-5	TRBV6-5	CASSYGVGKVETQYF	TGTGCCAGCAGTTACGGAGTGGGAAAGGTCGAGACCCAGTACTTC
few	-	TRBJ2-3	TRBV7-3	CASSRDGPKAGTDTQYF	TGTGCCAGCAGCCGAGACGGGCCCAAAGCGGGCACAGATACGCAGTATTTT
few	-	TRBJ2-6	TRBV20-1	CSAAPLVSNNSGANVLTF	TGCAGTGCCGCTCCTCTTGTCTCCAACAACTCTGGGGCCAACGTCCTGACTTTC
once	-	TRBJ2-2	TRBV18	CASSPRRNTGELFF	TGTGCCAGCTCACCGCGGAGAAACACCGGGGAGCTGTTTTTT
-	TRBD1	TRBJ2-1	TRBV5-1	CASSSTGFNEQFF	TGCGCCAGCAGCTCGACAGGGTTCAATGAGCAGTTCTTC
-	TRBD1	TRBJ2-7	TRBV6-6	CASSYYRDRSEQYF	TGTGCCAGCAGTTACTACCGGGACAGAAGCGAGCAGTACTTC
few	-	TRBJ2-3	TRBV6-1	CASSEATGTDTQYF	TGTGCCAGCAGTGAAGCCACAGGCACAGATACGCAGTATTTT
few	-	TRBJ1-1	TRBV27	CASRGRRDAFF	TGTGCCAGCAGGGGCAGGAGGGATGCTTTCTTT
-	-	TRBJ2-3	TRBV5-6	CASNKRYFTDTQYF	TGTGCCAGCAATAAGCGCTATTTCACAGATACGCAGTATTTT
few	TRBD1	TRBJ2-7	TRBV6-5	CASSYSGTDYEQYF	TGTGCCAGCAGTTACTCGGGGACAGACTACGAGCAGTACTTC
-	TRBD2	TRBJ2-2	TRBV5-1	CASSLGTSGRTNTGELFF	TGCGCCAGCAGCCTCGGGACTAGCGGGAGGACGAACACCGGGGAGCTGTTTTTT
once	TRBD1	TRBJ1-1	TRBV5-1	CASRPGQGNTEAFF	TGCGCCAGCAGACCGGGACAGGGGAACACTGAAGCTTTCTTT
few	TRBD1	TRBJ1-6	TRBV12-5	CASAMGQPNSPLHF	TGTGCTAGTGCCATGGGACAGCCGAATTCACCCCTCCACTTT
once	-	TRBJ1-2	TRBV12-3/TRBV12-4	CASSLRSSPNYGYTF	TGTGCCAGCAGTTTAAGGTCCAGCCCTAACTATGGCTACACCTTC
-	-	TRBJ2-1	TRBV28	CASSPDYKEQFF	TGTGCCAGCAGCCCAGACTATAAGGAGCAGTTCTTC
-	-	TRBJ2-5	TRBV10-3	CAISASPPGDRETQYF	TGTGCCATCAGTGCGTCACCCCCAGGGGATCGAGAGACCCAGTACTTC
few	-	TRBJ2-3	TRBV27	CASSRGGPDTQYF	TGTGCCAGCAGCCGTGGGGGCCCCGATACGCAGTATTTT
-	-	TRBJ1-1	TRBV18	CASSPPGTEAFF	TGTGCCAGCTCACCACCAGGAACTGAAGCTTTCTTT
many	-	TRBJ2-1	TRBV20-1	CSGLQGLHNEQFF	TGCAGTGGACTCCAAGGACTACACAATGAGCAGTTCTTC
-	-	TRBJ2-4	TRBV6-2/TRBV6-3	CASSYFQGSTIQYF	TGTGCCAGCAGTTACTTTCAGGGATCAACCATTCAGTACTTC
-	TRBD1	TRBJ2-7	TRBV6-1	CASSPTGPHDEQYF	TGTGCCAGCAGTCCGACAGGGCCCCACGACGAGCAGTACTTC
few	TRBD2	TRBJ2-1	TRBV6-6	CASSRSGTRVGGNEQFF	TGTGCCAGCAGCCGTTCCGGGACCCGGGTGGGGGGGAATGAGCAGTTCTTC